This passage covers 23 T cell receptor beta chains from one sample sequenced in a study of cytomegalovirus exposure and HLA in healthy donors. The PCR ran on 60 Vbeta and 13 Jbeta primers. The data were produced by immunoSEQ multiplex PCR, yet TCRdb's version contains in-frame clones alone and is incomplete. Among 150,000 to 170,000 clones listed, around 82% were seen once. Sequenced input: PBMCs. The receptors shown here come from a middle-aged woman in good health and CMV-seropositive.

This chain joins TRBV7-8 and TRBJ2-7; TRBD2 matches at 10 bases. The length of the CDR3 is 15 residues. CDR1 is SGHVS and CDR2 is FQNEAQ in the germline V gene. The trim removed 2 bases at V and 4 bases at J, leaving 5 bases unmatched. CDR3 sequence: CASSLTSSGGYEQYF. The CDR3 DNA reads TGTGCCAGCAGCTTAACCTCTAGCGGGGGATACGAGCAGTACTTC. The full variable domain, with the rest looked up from reference TRBV7-8 and TRBJ2-7, is GAGVSQSPRYKVAKRGQDVALRCDPISGHVSLFWYQQALGQGPEFLTYFQNEAQLDKSGLPSDRFFAERPEGSVSTLKIQRTQQEDSAVYLCASSLTSSGGYEQYFGPGTRLTVT.

The rearrangement joins TRBV30 to TRBJ1-4; 7 nucleotides align to TRBD1. The CDR3 has 14 residues. CDR1 is GTSNPN, CDR2 SVGIG, per germline (reference sequence). After removal of 2 bases from V and 6 bases from J, the junction contained 6 bases not matched to a gene. The CDR3 loop reads CAWSSGTEYEKLFF. CDR3 nucleotides: TGTGCCTGGAGTTCCGGGACAGAGTATGAAAAACTGTTTTTT.

This clone was detected only once. The chain uses TRBV18 and TRBJ1-2; 7 bases are a match to TRBD1. The CDR3 loop spans 16 amino acids. Trimming removed 0 bases from V and 6 bases from J; junction bases left unmatched: 10. Per germline, CDR1 KGHSH and CDR2 LQKENI. The CDR3 region is CASSPPPRGNVDGYTF. The CDR3 DNA reads TGTGCCAGCTCACCACCGCCCAGGGGGAACGTTGATGGCTACACCTTC.

The chain recombines TRBV6-5 with TRBJ1-4; D uncertain. V shed 5 bases and J shed 12 bases, with 13 bases lying between them. CDR3 size: 12 residues. Germline V gives CDR1 MNHEY, CDR2 SVGAGI. The DNA of the CDR3 is TGTGCCAGCAGTCCCCGTATGGGAGAACTGTTTTTT. Encoded protein: CASSPRMGELFF.

This chain connects TRBV11-3 to TRBJ2-2, with D perhaps TRBD1 (5 bases). The germline V and J ends were trimmed by 5 bases and 0 bases, with 16 bases remaining between them. Germline V CDR1 and CDR2: SGHNT, YENEEA. The CDR3 is 17 amino acids. The CDR3 DNA reads as TGTGCCAGCAGCCCAAAACCGACAGAAGCGAACACCGGGGAGCTGTTTTTT. Encoded protein: CASSPKPTEANTGELFF.

V is TRBV28 and J is TRBJ1-5, with TRBD1 identical over 8 bases. Looked up from germline, CDR1 is MDHEN and CDR2 is SYDVKM. Trimming took 7 bases from V and 7 from J; bases not matched to a gene: 12. This CDR3 has 15 residues. CDR3: CASTPGDRGRQPQHF. CDR3 sequence (DNA): TGTGCCAGCACCCCCGGTGACAGGGGTAGGCAGCCCCAGCATTTT.

The rearrangement joins TRBV7-8 to TRBJ2-3, with TRBD2 matching over 10 bases. The length of the CDR3 is 15 residues. Germline V gene sequence: CDR1 SGHVS, CDR2 FQNEAQ. V shed 4 bases, J shed 1 base, and the junction held 2 bases outside the gene matches. The CDR3 DNA follows: TGTGCCAGCAGCTCCGGGACTAGCGGCACAGATACGCAGTATTTT. The encoded protein is CASSSGTSGTDTQYF.

This clone was seen a single time. This rearrangement joins TRBV5-1 to TRBJ2-4, with 8 bases that match TRBD1. Germline V gene lookup returns CDR1 SGHRS and CDR2 YFSETQ. CDR3 length: 15 residues. V trimming: 4 bases; J trimming: 8 bases; junction bases outside the gene matches: 11. CDR3 DNA sequence: TGCGCCAGCAGCCCGCGGGACAGGTATATGGACATTCAGTACTTC. The encoded protein is CASSPRDRYMDIQYF.

The chain recombines TRBV5-1 with TRBJ1-1; D may be TRBD1 (6 bases). CDR1 SGHRS and CDR2 YFSETQ come from the germline V gene. This CDR3 is 13 amino acids long. Between the trimmed V and J ends, which lost 0 bases and 5 bases, there was a span of 8 bases. The CDR3 sequence: CASSLVTGTEAFF. CDR3 bases: TGCGCCAGCAGCTTGGTTACAGGGACTGAAGCTTTCTTT.

The chain is built from TRBV15 and TRBJ2-2; TRBD1 matches 10 bases. CDR1 and CDR2 (germline): LNHNV, YYDKDF (reference sequence). The trim removed 1 base at V and 4 bases at J, leaving 15 bases unmatched. This CDR3 has 20 amino acids. In nucleotides, the CDR3 is TGTGCCACCAGCAGAGTAAAGTTGACAGGGGGCGCCAGGTTCACCGGGGAGCTGTTTTTT. Protein sequence: CATSRVKLTGGARFTGELFF.

As for this clone: One junction end does not reproduce the germline sequence, and a read error may be involved. V gene TRBV7-8 combines with J gene TRBJ1-2; 7 positions agree with TRBD1. Germline CDR1 and CDR2: SGHVS and FQNEAQ. The length of the CDR3 is 14 residues. The CDR3 sequence is CASSPKGGPYRYTF. For the CDR3, the DNA is TGTGCCAGCAGCCCTAAAGGGGGCCCCTATCGCTACACCTTC.

The chain recombines TRBV6-5 with TRBJ2-3; D unresolved. CDR1 is MNHEY, CDR2 SVGAGI, per germline. This CDR3 has 13 amino acids. Trimming took 7 bases from V and 5 from J, leaving 13 bases between them. The chain's CDR3 is CASTSPARDTQYF. In nucleotides, the CDR3 is TGTGCCAGCACTTCACCAGCGAGAGATACGCAGTATTTT.

This chain uses TRBV21-1 with TRBJ2-7; the table's D call, TRBD2, was not checked against the DNA. TRBV21-1 is classified as a pseudogene. This CDR3 has 17 residues. In DNA form, the CDR3 reads TGTGCCAGCAGCAAAGGGGGTAGGGCAGGGTCCGGGGGGGAGCAGTACTTC. Its protein is CASSKGGRAGSGGEQYF.

In its sample, this clone was seen once. DNA for the CDR3: TGCGCCAGCAGCTCGGGACTAGCGGGCGCCGCCGGGGAGCTGTTTTTT. Translating it yields CASSSGLAGAAGELFF. This sequence joins TRBV5-1 and TRBJ2-2; 12 bases align to TRBD2. Germline V lookup: CDR1 SGHRS, CDR2 YFSETQ. V lost 3 bases and J lost 6; bases outside the gene matches: 6. This CDR3 region has 16 residues.

This sequence joins TRBV2 and TRBJ2-2; 8 bases fit TRBD2. CDR1 SNHLY and CDR2 FYNNEI come from the germline V gene. This CDR3 comprises 18 residues. The ends lost 0 bases at V and 7 bases at J; junction bases unmatched: 13. The CDR3 coding sequence is TGTGCCAGCAGTGAAGCGCTTCTGGCTAGCGGGTTCGACGGGGAGCTGTTTTTT. Translated, it gives CASSEALLASGFDGELFF.

The chain carries TRBV7-2 and TRBJ1-5; the D gene is possibly TRBD1 (6 bases). Per germline, CDR1 SGHTA and CDR2 FQGNSA. V lost 2 bases, J lost 9 bases, and 14 bases lay in between. The CDR3 has 14 residues. The chain's CDR3 is CASSLLGGARPQHF. CDR3 DNA sequence: TGTGCCAGCAGCTTACTTGGGGGCGCTAGGCCCCAGCATTTT.

V usage is TRBV5-1 and J usage is TRBJ2-7; 7 bases fit TRBD1. The CDR3 loop spans 15 amino acids. The junction had 7 bases not matched to a gene; V was cut back by 1 base and J by 3 bases. In germline, CDR1 is SGHRS, CDR2 YFSETQ. For the CDR3, the DNA is TGCGCCAGCAGCTTGAATACAGGGGAAATCTACGAGCAGTACTTC. Translated: CASSLNTGEIYEQYF.

J is TRBJ2-2 and V is TRBV11-2, with D perhaps matching TRBD2 (5 bases). Per germline, CDR1 SGHAT and CDR2 FQNNGV. The CDR3 runs 13 residues. V shed 5 bases and J shed 7 bases, with 11 bases lying between them. The CDR3 DNA reads TGTGCCAGCAGCCCCGAGAGGGACGGGGAGCTGTTTTTT. The encoded protein is CASSPERDGELFF.

The J gene is TRBJ1-4, the V gene TRBV2; the D gene is possibly TRBD1 (6 bases). The CDR3 is 14 residues long. Germline CDR1 is SNHLY and CDR2 is FYNNEI. Deletions cut 6 bases from V and 8 bases from J, with 16 bases between. This chain's CDR3 is CASRATGIGEKLFF. The CDR3 nucleotides read TGTGCCAGCAGAGCGACAGGAATTGGGGAAAAACTGTTTTTT.

The CDR3 spells CASSPFGEVNTGELFF. The DNA of the CDR3 is TGTGCCAGCAGCCCCTTCGGGGAGGTTAACACCGGGGAGCTGTTTTTT. The chain links TRBV7-3 to TRBJ2-2; D is possibly TRBD2 (6 bases). Trimming took off 5 bases at V and 2 bases at J, with 15 bases between the two ends. This CDR3 spans 16 amino acids. In germline, CDR1 is SGHTA, CDR2 FQGTGA.

The rearrangement joins TRBV6-4 to TRBJ2-7, with 10 nucleotides matching TRBD2. The V gene end was trimmed by 2 bases and the J gene end by 2 bases; junction bases not matched to a gene: 12. Per germline, CDR1 MRHNA and CDR2 SNTAGT. There are 18 residues in the CDR3. The DNA of the CDR3 is TGTGCCAGCAGTGACCATCCCAACCTAGCGGGAGTTCCCTACGAGCAGTACTTC. Translation gives CASSDHPNLAGVPYEQYF.

The chain has TRBV28 and TRBJ2-1; 9 bases fit TRBD1. There are 14 residues in the CDR3. V shed 10 bases and J 1 base; nucleotides not matched to a gene: 5. Germline values: CDR1 MDHEN, CDR2 SYDVKM. The CDR3 DNA is TGTGCCACCCTGGGACAGGGTTCCTACAATGAGCAGTTCTTC. Amino acid sequence: CATLGQGSYNEQFF. The full variable domain, its missing parts supplied by reference TRBV28 and TRBJ2-1, is DVKVTQSSRYLVKRTGEKVFLECVQDMDHENMFWYRQDPGLGLRLIYFSYDVKMKEKGDIPEGYSVSREKKERFSLILESASTNQTSMYLCATLGQGSYNEQFFGPGTRLTVL.

The chain uses TRBV28 and TRBJ2-7; TRBD2 agrees at 11 bases. Germline V gene data show CDR1 as MDHEN and CDR2 as SYDVKM. The trim removed 3 bases at V and 4 bases at J, leaving 14 bases unmatched. This CDR3 has 18 amino acids. CDR3 DNA sequence: TGTGCCAGCAGTTTTTCCTCTACCGGGACTAGCGGTTCGTACGAGCAGTACTTC. Its translation: CASSFSSTGTSGSYEQYF.